Listed below are T cell receptor beta chains from one sample, sequenced in a study of PD-L1 blockade in urothelial cancer. Measured with immunoSEQ multiplex PCR; TCRdb has only the in-frame clones, and not every one. The sample lists 44,000 or so clones, almost 85% seen once, with around 2.9% in the top ten. The sequenced sample was PBMCs, obtained around atezolizumab (anti-PD-L1) treatment. All receptors come from a man between 65 and 85 years old with urothelial cancer. The CDR3 runs from the conserved cysteine through the conserved F or W. A D gene is named only where the DNA matches it firmly. Clone size is shown for a subset of rows, as once, few, many or a class of expanded clone.

v_gene: TRBV7-8
d_gene: -
abundance: -
j_gene: TRBJ1-4
CDR3nt: TGTGCCAGCAGCTCCCTAGGGCAGGGGAATGAAAAACTGTTTTTT
CDR3aa: CASSSLGQGNEKLFF

v_gene: TRBV6-1
d_gene: -
abundance: few
j_gene: TRBJ1-2
CDR3nt: TGTGCCAGCACTAGTGACAGCCTCTATGCCGGCTACACCTTC
CDR3aa: CASTSDSLYAGYTF

v_gene: TRBV4-2
d_gene: -
abundance: -
j_gene: TRBJ2-7
CDR3nt: TGTGCCAGCAGCCAAAGCCTAGCGTACTCCTACGAGCAGTACTTC
CDR3aa: CASSQSLAYSYEQYF

v_gene: TRBV29-1
d_gene: -
abundance: -
j_gene: TRBJ2-1
CDR3nt: TGCAGCGTTTATACGCCTACAGGATCCAATGAGCAGTTCTTC
CDR3aa: CSVYTPTGSNEQFF

v_gene: TRBV5-6
d_gene: -
abundance: -
j_gene: TRBJ1-1
CDR3nt: TGTGCCAGCAGGTCACAGATCTCGAACACTGAAGCTTTCTTT
CDR3aa: CASRSQISNTEAFF

v_gene: TRBV7-3
d_gene: TRBD2
abundance: once
j_gene: TRBJ2-5
CDR3nt: TGTGCCAGCAGCGCCGTGGGTCGGGCTAGCGGGAGTAAAGAGACCCAGTACTTC
CDR3aa: CASSAVGRASGSKETQYF

v_gene: TRBV5-1
d_gene: TRBD2
abundance: -
j_gene: TRBJ2-1
CDR3nt: TGCGCCAGCAGATTAGCGGGGGGGGATGAGCAGTTCTTC
CDR3aa: CASRLAGGDEQFF

v_gene: TRBV5-1
d_gene: -
abundance: -
j_gene: TRBJ2-6
CDR3nt: TGCGCCAGCAGCATATCACTGAACTCTGGGGCCAACGTCCTGACTTTC
CDR3aa: CASSISLNSGANVLTF

v_gene: TRBV6-5
d_gene: TRBD1
abundance: -
j_gene: TRBJ1-5
CDR3nt: TGTGCCAGCAGGTCACAGGGGGCGCGGGATCAGCCCCAGCATTTT
CDR3aa: CASRSQGARDQPQHF

v_gene: TRBV14
d_gene: -
abundance: once
j_gene: TRBJ2-7
CDR3nt: TGTGCCAGCAGCCCTTTGACAGGAACCCTCTCCTACGAGCAGTACTTC
CDR3aa: CASSPLTGTLSYEQYF

v_gene: TRBV6-5
d_gene: TRBD1
abundance: -
j_gene: TRBJ1-2
CDR3nt: TGTGCCAGTCTCCGGACAGGTGGGCTTTATGGCTACACCTTC
CDR3aa: CASLRTGGLYGYTF

v_gene: TRBV19
d_gene: TRBD1
abundance: -
j_gene: TRBJ1-5
CDR3nt: TGTGCCAGTATGGCAGGGGGAGGTAGCAATCAGCCCCAGCATTTT
CDR3aa: CASMAGGGSNQPQHF

v_gene: TRBV6-8
d_gene: TRBD1
abundance: -
j_gene: TRBJ1-4
CDR3nt: TGTGCCAGCAGTTACCAAGCCGGGACAGAAAAGGGGAAACTGTTTTTT
CDR3aa: CASSYQAGTEKGKLFF

v_gene: TRBV4-3
d_gene: -
abundance: -
j_gene: TRBJ1-6
CDR3nt: TGCGCCAGCAGCGCTACAGGGTTGAGATCACCCCTCCACTTT
CDR3aa: CASSATGLRSPLHF

v_gene: TRBV18
d_gene: -
abundance: -
j_gene: TRBJ1-1
CDR3nt: TGTGCCAGCTCACTTCAGGTGCAGGACACTGAAGCTTTCTTT
CDR3aa: CASSLQVQDTEAFF

v_gene: TRBV21-1
d_gene: -
abundance: once
j_gene: TRBJ2-1
CDR3nt: TGTGCCACCCATCAGTTATTTATCCCCTACAATGAGCAGTTCTTC
CDR3aa: CATHQLFIPYNEQFF

v_gene: TRBV21-1
d_gene: -
abundance: few
j_gene: TRBJ1-1
CDR3nt: TGTGCCAGCAGTAGTCTGGGGACAGGGTGGCGGTTGACTGAAGCTTTCTTT
CDR3aa: CASSSLGTGWRLTEAFF

v_gene: TRBV5-1
d_gene: TRBD1
abundance: -
j_gene: TRBJ2-3
CDR3nt: TGCGCCAGCAGCTCCCGGGACAGAGTTTCCACGCAGTATTTT
CDR3aa: CASSSRDRVSTQYF

v_gene: TRBV28
d_gene: -
abundance: -
j_gene: TRBJ2-3
CDR3nt: TGTGCCAGCAGTTTAGGGATCGAGGGCCCCACAGATACGCAGTATTTT
CDR3aa: CASSLGIEGPTDTQYF